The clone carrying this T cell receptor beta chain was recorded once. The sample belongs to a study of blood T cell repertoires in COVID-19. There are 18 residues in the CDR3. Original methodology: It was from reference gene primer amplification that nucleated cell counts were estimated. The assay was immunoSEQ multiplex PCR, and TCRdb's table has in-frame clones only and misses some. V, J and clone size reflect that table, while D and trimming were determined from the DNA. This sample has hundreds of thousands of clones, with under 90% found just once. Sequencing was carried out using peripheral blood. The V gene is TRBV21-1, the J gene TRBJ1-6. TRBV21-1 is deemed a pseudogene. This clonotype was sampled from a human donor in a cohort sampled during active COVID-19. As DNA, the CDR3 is TGTGCCAGCAGCAAAGTTAATCACCGGAGCTCCTATAATTCACCCCTCCACTTT. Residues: CASSKVNHRSSYNSPLHF.